This TCR beta chain emerged from a study of CD8 T cells in Susac syndrome. The V gene end was trimmed by 4 bases and the J gene end by 1 base; junction bases not matched to a gene: 2. The CDR3 is 16 amino acids. Germline V gene data show CDR1 as SGHRS and CDR2 as YFSETQ. TCR beta sequences were obtained from blood CD8+ and CD4+ T cells. Under recently defined diagnostic criteria, the patients with Susac syndrome qualified as having definite or probable disease. TEMRA cells were FACS-enriched, unlike CD8+ and CD4+ T cells, which were negatively isolated. RNA amounts of 0.5 to 1 ug underwent reverse transcription with random hexamers. The TCR beta CDR3 was amplified by immunoSEQ multiplex PCR across 54 Vbeta, 13 Jbeta. One entry per CDR3 protein results from TCRdb running MiXCR on the immunoSEQ multiplex PCR reads. The sample contains some 240,000 distinct CDR3 sequences, 90% to 97% of which appear only once.

The V and J genes are TRBV5-1 and TRBJ2-2; TRBD2 matches 12 bases. Sequencing input: CD4+ T cells from PBMCs. The source is a human donor with Susac syndrome. The CDR3 sequence: CASSVTSGRNTGELFF. CDR3 nucleotides: TGCGCCAGCAGCGTGACTAGCGGGAGGAACACCGGGGAGCTGTTTTTT.